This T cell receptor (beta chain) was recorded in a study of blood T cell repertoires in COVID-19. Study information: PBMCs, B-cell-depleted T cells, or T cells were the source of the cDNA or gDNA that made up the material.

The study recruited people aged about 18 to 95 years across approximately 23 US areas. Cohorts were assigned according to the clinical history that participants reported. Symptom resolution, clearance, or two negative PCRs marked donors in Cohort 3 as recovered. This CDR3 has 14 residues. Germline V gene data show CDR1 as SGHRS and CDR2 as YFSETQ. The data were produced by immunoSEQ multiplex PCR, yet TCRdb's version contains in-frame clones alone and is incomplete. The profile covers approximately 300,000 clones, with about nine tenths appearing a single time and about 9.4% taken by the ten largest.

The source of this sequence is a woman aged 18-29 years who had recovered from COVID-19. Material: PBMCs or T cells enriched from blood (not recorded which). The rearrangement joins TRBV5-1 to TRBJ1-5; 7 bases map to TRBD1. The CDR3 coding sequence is TGCGCGGAGATCGGGACAGCGAGGAATCAGCCCCAGCATTTT. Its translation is CAEIGTARNQPQHF.